Listed below are T cell receptor beta chains from one sample, sequenced in a study of radiotherapy plus CTLA-4 blockade in lung cancer. Repertoires were generated with immunoSEQ multiplex PCR, while TCRdb's copy carries only in-frame clones and drops some. Of approximately 83,000 clones in the sample, around 81% are singletons; the top ten hold 3.5% to 4.5%. Here the sequenced sample was peripheral blood, taken from a patient treated with radiotherapy plus ipilimumab. The receptors originated from a human donor with non-small cell lung cancer who had a partial response to radiotherapy plus ipilimumab. Some clones in this sample may be carry-over from other donors' samples. CDR3s include the opening cysteine and the closing phenylalanine or tryptophan. The D gene is left open where the match is weak. Clone size is stated in some rows and not others, as once, few, many or a class when expanded.

clone size	V gene	J gene	D gene	CDR3 DNA	CDR3 protein
-	TRBV11-2	TRBJ2-5	-	TGTGCCAGCAGCTTAGGCGGTCAGCCGGAGACCCAGTACTTC	CASSLGGQPETQYF
once	TRBV11-2	TRBJ1-1	-	TGTGCCAGCAGCCCTTTCGGGGGGGCGAGGACTGAAGCTTTCTTT	CASSPFGGARTEAFF
-	TRBV7-2	TRBJ1-5	-	TGTGCCAGCAGCTTAACGGGGGTGAGTAATCAGCCCCAGCATTTT	CASSLTGVSNQPQHF
few	TRBV30	TRBJ2-3	-	TGTGCCTGGAGGGCGTGGGGGGGCCCTCAACCTACAGATACGCAGTATTTT	CAWRAWGGPQPTDTQYF
-	TRBV11-3	TRBJ2-7	-	TGTGCCAGCAGCTTAGTACGGGCCTACGAGCAGTACTTC	CASSLVRAYEQYF
-	TRBV28	TRBJ2-5	TRBD1	TGTGCCAGCAGTCCGAACAGGGGACGGCAAGAGACCCAGTACTTC	CASSPNRGRQETQYF
-	TRBV6-5	TRBJ2-7	TRBD1	TGTGCCAGCAGTCGACAGGGAGAGGGCTACGAGCAGTACTTC	CASSRQGEGYEQYF
-	TRBV5-1	TRBJ2-3	-	TGCGCCAGCAGCGATTCGGGGGGCGCGGATACGCAGTATTTT	CASSDSGGADTQYF
-	TRBV19	TRBJ1-2	-	TGTGCCAGTAGTCCACAGGGTCCCTATGGCTACACCTTC	CASSPQGPYGYTF
-	TRBV27	TRBJ2-7	-	TGTGCCAGCAGTTTATCTCCCCTTGGCAACGAGCAGTACTTC	CASSLSPLGNEQYF
-	TRBV5-1	TRBJ2-7	TRBD1	TGCGCCAGCAGCTTGCAAGACAGGGGGCCGGACGAGCAGTACTTC	CASSLQDRGPDEQYF
-	TRBV29-1	TRBJ2-5	-	TGCAGCGTTGATGAAGGGGCAGGAGAGACCCAGTACTTC	CSVDEGAGETQYF
-	TRBV6-1	TRBJ2-1	-	TGTGCCAGCAGTGACGTAGCGGCATACAATGAGCAGTTCTTC	CASSDVAAYNEQFF
-	TRBV18	TRBJ2-1	-	TGTGCCAGCTCCGGAGGACCCCGAACTTACAATGAGCAGTTCTTC	CASSGGPRTYNEQFF
-	TRBV6-5	TRBJ1-1	-	TGTGCCAGCAGACGCGAGCCGGGTGAAGCTTTCTTT	CASRREPGEAFF
-	TRBV5-1	TRBJ2-7	-	TGCGCCAGCAGCTTGGATGGTGCGGGTCCCGAGCAGTACTTC	CASSLDGAGPEQYF
-	TRBV28	TRBJ1-1	-	TGTGCCAGCAGTTTAGCGGGGGTCCAAGTGAACACTGAAGCTTTCTTT	CASSLAGVQVNTEAFF
once	TRBV9	TRBJ1-4	-	TGTGCCAGCAGCGTAGGTACGGGAGCAACTAATGAAAAACTGTTTTTT	CASSVGTGATNEKLFF
-	TRBV7-3	TRBJ2-3	-	TGTGCCAGCAGCGCCGGAGGGAGTATCGACACAGATACGCAGTATTTT	CASSAGGSIDTDTQYF
few	TRBV13	TRBJ2-3	-	TGTGCCAGCAGCTTAGCCCCGGTCGTAGCGGATACGCAGTATTTT	CASSLAPVVADTQYF
-	TRBV15	TRBJ2-1	-	TGTGCCACCAGCAGAGCCAGGGGTCCTCCGAGGGGGTCCTACAATGAGCAGTTCTTC	CATSRARGPPRGSYNEQFF
-	TRBV30	TRBJ2-7	-	TGTGCCTGGAGTTCCGGGGTTTCCTACGAGCAGTACTTC	CAWSSGVSYEQYF
once	TRBV5-4	TRBJ2-5	TRBD2	TGTGCCAGCAGAAAGACTAGCGGGAGGGCCGGGGAGACCCAGTACTTC	CASRKTSGRAGETQYF
-	TRBV30	TRBJ2-3	TRBD2	TGTGCCTGGAGGACGAGCGGGATGGGGGATACGCAGTATTTT	CAWRTSGMGDTQYF
-	TRBV2	TRBJ1-6	-	TGTGCCACCTCCCGGGACATAAATTCACCCCTCCACTTT	CATSRDINSPLHF
-	TRBV5-1	TRBJ2-6	TRBD1	TGCGCCAGCAGCTTGGTTACAGGGGTAGGGGCCAACGTCCTGACTTTC	CASSLVTGVGANVLTF
-	TRBV11-2	TRBJ2-7	-	TGTGCCTGTTCCGGAGCGTCCTACGAGCAGTACTTC	CACSGASYEQYF
once	TRBV19	TRBJ1-2	-	TGTGCCAGTAGTATGCGGCAGATCTATGGCTACACCTTC	CASSMRQIYGYTF
-	TRBV7-2	TRBJ2-3	TRBD2	TGTGCCAGCAGCGAACGGGGGGGGTTGCGAGGGGGCACAGATACGCAGTATTTT	CASSERGGLRGGTDTQYF
-	TRBV18	TRBJ2-7	-	TGTGCCAGCTCCCCTACTAGCAGGCCCAGGAACGAGCAGTACTTC	CASSPTSRPRNEQYF
-	TRBV15	TRBJ2-2	-	TGTGCCACCAGTACAGGGGGGGACGGGGAGCTGTTTTTT	CATSTGGDGELFF
few	TRBV2	TRBJ2-1	TRBD2	TGTGCCAGCAGGAAGGGACTAGCTACCTACAATGAGCAGTTCTTC	CASRKGLATYNEQFF
-	TRBV2	TRBJ2-7	TRBD2	TGTGCCAGCAGAGGACTAGCGGCGGACTACGAGCAGTACTTC	CASRGLAADYEQYF
few	TRBV4-1	TRBJ1-1	TRBD1	TGCGCCAGCAGCCAGAGGGGACAGGGGCTGAACACTGAAGCTTTCTTT	CASSQRGQGLNTEAFF
-	TRBV30	TRBJ2-5	-	TGTGCCTGGAGTGTTCGCGGGACAGAGACCCAGTACTTC	CAWSVRGTETQYF
-	TRBV6-6	TRBJ1-6	-	TGTGCCAGCAATACAGGGAACTCACCCCTCCACTTT	CASNTGNSPLHF
-	TRBV2	TRBJ2-5	TRBD2	TGTGCCAGCAGTGTCCGACTAGCGGGAGGCCAAGAGACCCAGTACTTC	CASSVRLAGGQETQYF
-	TRBV9	TRBJ2-5	TRBD2	TGTGCCAGCAGCGTAGGGGGCGGGAGACAAGAGACCCAGTACTTC	CASSVGGGRQETQYF
-	TRBV6-1	TRBJ1-2	TRBD1	TGTGCCAGCAGTGCGTACAGGGGGTACGATGGCTACACCTTC	CASSAYRGYDGYTF
-	TRBV6-1	TRBJ2-3	-	TGTGCCAGCAGTGAAGAATACTTTGTGTCTACCAGGATCACAGATACGCAGTATTTT	CASSEEYFVSTRITDTQYF
-	TRBV27	TRBJ2-7	TRBD2	TGTGCCAGCAGTTTTGGCGGGGGGGCGTATGAGCAGTACTTC	CASSFGGGAYEQYF
few	TRBV27	TRBJ2-1	TRBD2	TGTGCCACCGGACTAGCGGGAGTAACTGAGCAGTTCTTC	CATGLAGVTEQFF
-	TRBV7-3	TRBJ2-2	-	TGTGCCAGCAGCTTAAGCCCGAGCGGTTCCGGGGAGCTGTTTTTT	CASSLSPSGSGELFF
-	TRBV2	TRBJ1-5	TRBD1	TGTGCCAGCAGTTTCACCGGGACAGGGGGCCAGCCCCAGCATTTT	CASSFTGTGGQPQHF
few	TRBV6-6	TRBJ1-1	-	TGTGCCAGCAACCAGGGCGGAATCGGTGAAGCTTTCTTT	CASNQGGIGEAFF
-	TRBV10-1	TRBJ1-6	-	TGCGCCAGCAGCGGACATTCTTCACCCCTCCACTTT	CASSGHSSPLHF
-	TRBV14	TRBJ1-6	-	TGTGCCAGCAGCCATTTTATCCGGGACTCGGGTTCACCCCTCCACTTT	CASSHFIRDSGSPLHF
-	TRBV9	TRBJ1-2	-	TGTGCCAGCAGCGTAGACGGTTCGGTGTATGGCGGAATGCATGGCTACACCTTC	CASSVDGSVYGGMHGYTF
few	TRBV9	TRBJ2-3	-	TGTGCCAGCAGCGTACATTTCACAGGGATGTTCACAGATACGCAGTATTTT	CASSVHFTGMFTDTQYF
-	TRBV6-4	TRBJ2-5	-	TGTGCCAGCAGATCCGAGGGGGCCCAGTACTTC	CASRSEGAQYF
-	TRBV10-2	TRBJ2-1	-	TGCGCCAGCAGTGGCCTCAGGGGAGGGGGTGAGCAGTTCTTC	CASSGLRGGGEQFF
-	TRBV5-1	TRBJ2-3	TRBD2	TGCGCCAGCAGCCCTGCCGAGCGGGAGACAGATACGCAGTATTTT	CASSPAERETDTQYF
-	TRBV5-1	TRBJ2-2	TRBD2	TGCGCCAGCAGCCCAGGATCATTAGCGGGGGGCACTAACACCGGGGAGCTGTTTTTT	CASSPGSLAGGTNTGELFF
-	TRBV7-8	TRBJ2-2	-	TGTGCCAGCAGCACACGGCGGGTGGGAAGGACCGGGGAGCTGTTTTTT	CASSTRRVGRTGELFF
few	TRBV19	TRBJ1-1	TRBD1	TGTGCCAGCACCTTAGGACAGGGGCGAAACACTGAAGCTTTCTTT	CASTLGQGRNTEAFF
-	TRBV6-1	TRBJ2-3	-	TGTGCCAGCAGACACCTCGATCTCCCCACGCAGTATTTT	CASRHLDLPTQYF
-	TRBV28	TRBJ1-6	-	TGTGCCAGCAATTCGCCAGGGGTGAATTCACCCCTCCACTTT	CASNSPGVNSPLHF
-	TRBV5-4	TRBJ2-3	-	TGTGCCAGCAGCCCCCTAGAGGGTACAGATACGCAGTATTTT	CASSPLEGTDTQYF
few	TRBV19	TRBJ1-2	-	TGTGCCAGTAGTATCGGGGGTGCCGGTACTACTGGCTACACCTTC	CASSIGGAGTTGYTF
-	TRBV7-2	TRBJ2-5	TRBD2	TGTGCCAGCAGCCCTTCTAGCGGGACCCAGTACTTC	CASSPSSGTQYF